The count of the clone carrying this TCR beta chain is one. This table comes from immunoSEQ multiplex PCR, and its TCRdb copy is limited to in-frame clones, with some not included. The sample comprises some 190,000 clones, roughly 88% of which are singletons, and 4.5% to 6.5% rests with the top ten. Ages ranged from about 18 to 89 years, with residence in under 25 US areas. Participant-reported clinical history was the basis for cohort assignment. This record belongs to a study of blood T cell repertoires in COVID-19. Germline CDR1 and CDR2: MDHEN and SYDVKM. The CDR3 spans 13 residues. Deletions cut 7 bases from V and 2 bases from J, with 11 bases between.

The source of this sequence is a middle-aged man with acute COVID-19. The source material was PBMCs or T cells enriched from blood (not recorded which). The V gene is TRBV28, the J gene TRBJ1-1; D possibly corresponds to TRBD1 (5 bases). This CDR3 reads CASKGLINTEAFF. The CDR3 DNA reads as TGTGCCAGCAAGGGGCTTATCAACACTGAAGCTTTCTTT.